The 31 T cell receptor beta chains reported below all come from one sample, sequenced in a study of shared clonotypes between healthy human individuals. Data came from immunoSEQ multiplex PCR; TCRdb stores just in-frame clones and leaves some out. The table includes approximately 2.4 million clones, approximately 95% detected once. Sequenced input: naive CD4+ T cells sorted from blood. Sample subset: CD45RA+ positively selected. These receptor sequences come from a man between 18 and 29 years old in good health.

V gene TRBV7-8 combines with J gene TRBJ2-1; 7 bases align to TRBD2. Germline V gene data show CDR1 as SGHVS and CDR2 as FQNEAQ. After removal of 4 bases from V and 6 bases from J, the junction contained 9 bases not matched to a gene. This CDR3 has 15 residues. CDR3 bases: TGTGCCAGCAGCTCCCCGAGGCCTAGCGGCAATGAGCAGTTCTTC. Translating it yields CASSSPRPSGNEQFF.

DNA for the CDR3: TGTGCCAGCAGAGGGGGACTAAGCTCTGGAAACACCATATATTTT. Protein: CASRGGLSSGNTIYF. The chain is built from TRBV6-1 and TRBJ1-3, with D perhaps TRBD1 (6 bases). V lost 6 bases and J lost 0, with 12 bases in between. This CDR3 has 15 amino acids. The germline gives CDR1 MNHNS, CDR2 SASEGT.

This clone was counted once. J is TRBJ2-7 and V is TRBV27; 11 nucleotides align to TRBD1. V lost 4 bases to trimming and J lost 0 bases; unmatched junction nucleotides: 8. Germline V gene sequence: CDR1 MNHEY, CDR2 SMNVEV (reference sequence). This CDR3 is 17 amino acids long. The CDR3 region is CASSSFHGTGGSYEQYF. The DNA of the CDR3 is TGTGCCAGCAGTTCATTCCACGGGACAGGGGGCTCCTACGAGCAGTACTTC.

This rearrangement joins TRBV15 to TRBJ2-4; D is ambiguous. Trimming took off 1 base at V and 1 base at J, with 8 bases between the two ends. This CDR3 is 15 amino acids long. In germline, CDR1 is LNHNV, CDR2 YYDKDF (reference sequence). CDR3 nucleotide sequence: TGTGCCACCAGCAGAGCAACCTTGGCCAAAAACATTCAGTACTTC. Translated: CATSRATLAKNIQYF.

The chain recombines TRBV7-3 with TRBJ1-1; D not certain. V was shortened by 2 bases and J by 1 base, with 5 bases between the two germline ends. In germline, CDR1 is SGHTA, CDR2 FQGTGA. This CDR3 contains 13 residues. The CDR3 coding sequence is TGTGCCAGCAGCTTAGCCAAGAACACTGAAGCTTTCTTT. This encodes CASSLAKNTEAFF.

The chain has TRBV18 and TRBJ2-3; D might be TRBD1 or TRBD2, each matching 5 bases. CDR1 and CDR2 (germline): KGHSH, LQKENI. This CDR3 comprises 16 residues. Trimming took 5 bases from V and 10 from J, leaving 25 bases between them. The CDR3 reads CASSGGQRGIVAAQYF. The CDR3 bases are TGTGCCAGCTCAGGGGGTCAACGAGGGATAGTCGCGGCGCAGTATTTT.

This clone was counted only a few times. The sample has other DNA sequences that encode this CDR3 too. The rearrangement links TRBV6-5 to TRBJ1-1; D may be TRBD1 (6 bases). The CDR3 is made up of 12 amino acids. Between the trimmed V and J ends, which lost 4 bases and 4 bases, there was a span of 7 bases. CDR1 is MNHEY, CDR2 SVGAGI, per germline. CDR3 loop: CASSSQGTEAFF. The CDR3 bases are TGTGCCAGCAGTTCACAGGGCACTGAAGCTTTCTTT.

This clone was recorded only once. V is TRBV6-7 and J is TRBJ2-1; D possibly uses TRBD1 or TRBD2 (5 bases each). TRBV6-7 is an open reading frame, and its role is uncertain. The V and J ends lost 5 bases and 4 bases respectively, with 12 bases between them. The CDR3 is 14 amino acids. Here the CDR3 reads CASSHGDQYNEQFF. The CDR3 nucleotides read TGTGCCAGCAGTCACGGGGACCAATACAATGAGCAGTTCTTC.

The CDR3 loop is CASSLLGTGAYGYTF. CDR3 bases: TGTGCCAGCAGCTTATTGGGGACAGGGGCTTATGGCTACACCTTC. The rearrangement uses TRBV7-3 and TRBJ1-2; TRBD1 agrees at 10 bases. There are 15 residues in the CDR3. V trimming: 2 bases; J trimming: 5 bases; junction bases outside the gene matches: 5. Germline loops: CDR1 SGHTA, CDR2 FQGTGA.

The V and J genes are TRBV29-1 and TRBJ2-3, with 7 bases lining up with TRBD1. This CDR3 has 16 residues. Trimming removed 6 bases from V and 3 bases from J; junction bases left unmatched: 15. Per the germline V gene, CDR1 is SQVTM and CDR2 is ANQGSEA. In DNA, the CDR3 is TGCAGCGTCTTCTGGGGAAGGGGGCTCGGTACAGATACGCAGTATTTT. Residues: CSVFWGRGLGTDTQYF.

The chain joins TRBV6-1 to TRBJ2-5; TRBD2 aligns across 11 bases. The CDR3 sequence is 15 residues long. Trimming at V came to 5 bases and at J to 5 bases, leaving 7 bases not matched to a gene. Germline V gene sequence: CDR1 MNHNS, CDR2 SASEGT. CDR3 nucleotides: TGTGCCAGCAGTAGAACTAGCGGGGGCTTTGAGACCCAGTACTTC. It specifies CASSRTSGGFETQYF.

As to this clone: At the DNA level, this CDR3 is encoded by other sequences in the same sample as well. The chain uses TRBV28 and TRBJ1-4; D ambiguous. Germline CDR1 MDHEN, CDR2 SYDVKM. V shed 2 bases and J shed 8 bases, with 6 bases lying between them. The CDR3 runs 12 residues. DNA of the CDR3: TGTGCCAGCAGTTTAGGAAACGAAAAACTGTTTTTT. This encodes CASSLGNEKLFF.

The J gene is TRBJ2-7, the V gene TRBV5-4; a possible D gene is TRBD1 (6 bases). Germline loops: CDR1 SGHNT, CDR2 YYREEE (reference sequence). Trimming cost V 7 bases and J 5 bases, with 22 bases left between them. The CDR3 is 15 residues long. The CDR3 loop reads CASGLTGRGADEQYF. Here the CDR3 DNA reads TGTGCCAGCGGATTGACAGGTCGGGGAGCGGACGAGCAGTACTTC.

This rearrangement joins TRBV7-2 to TRBJ1-1; 7 positions match TRBD1. The CDR3 is made up of 17 amino acids. The germline gives CDR1 SGHTA, CDR2 FQGNSA. V lost 6 bases to trimming and J lost 10 bases; unmatched junction nucleotides: 23. CDR3 in amino acids: CASSFLPSYRGSFGAFF. The CDR3 nucleotides are TGTGCCAGCAGTTTTCTTCCATCTTACAGGGGCTCATTCGGAGCTTTCTTT.

The chain combines TRBV18 with TRBJ1-1; TRBD1 aligns across 8 bases. With 3 bases clipped from V and 3 bases from J, the junction kept 6 bases outside the gene matches. Germline lookup yields CDR1 KGHSH and CDR2 LQKENI. The CDR3 sequence is 15 residues long. Here the CDR3 reads CASSPWTGRDTEAFF. The CDR3 nucleotides are TGTGCCAGCTCACCGTGGACAGGGAGGGACACTGAAGCTTTCTTT.

V is TRBV28 and J is TRBJ1-4, with D possibly being TRBD1 (5 bases). Germline lookup yields CDR1 MDHEN and CDR2 SYDVKM. There are 15 residues in the CDR3. V was pared by 3 bases and J by 5 bases, with 13 bases between. CDR3 in amino acids: CASSFRGTKNEKLFF. Here the CDR3 DNA reads TGTGCCAGCAGTTTTAGAGGGACTAAAAATGAAAAACTGTTTTTT. The full variable domain, rest sourced from reference TRBV28 and TRBJ1-4, is DVKVTQSSRYLVKRTGEKVFLECVQDMDHENMFWYRQDPGLGLRLIYFSYDVKMKEKGDIPEGYSVSREKKERFSLILESASTNQTSMYLCASSFRGTKNEKLFFGSGTQLSVL.

The chain employs TRBV10-3 and TRBJ2-7; D is unclear. The CDR3 contains 11 residues. The V end was cut by 5 bases, the J end by 6 bases, with 8 bases between. Germline CDR1 ENHRY, CDR2 SYGVKD. CDR3 nucleotide sequence: TGTGCCATCAGTCGGACGGGCGAGCAGTACTTC. Translating gives CAISRTGEQYF.

The chain employs TRBV5-5 and TRBJ2-7, with 7 bases lining up with TRBD1. This CDR3 has 14 amino acids. Trimming cost V 0 bases and J 3 bases; bases outside gene matches: 3. Looked up from germline, CDR1 is SGHKS and CDR2 is YYEKEE (reference sequence). This CDR3 is CASSLGQGSYEQYF. The CDR3 region has the DNA TGTGCCAGCAGCTTGGGACAGGGTAGCTACGAGCAGTACTTC.

The J gene is TRBJ2-5, the V gene TRBV5-4, with D perhaps matching TRBD2 (6 bases). This CDR3 is 16 amino acids long. The germline gives CDR1 SGHNT, CDR2 YYREEE (reference sequence). V lost 4 bases and J 2 bases, leaving 18 bases between the germline ends. CDR3 nucleotides: TGTGCCAGCAGCACGGCGGGGCAGGCTTATCAAGAGACCCAGTACTTC. Protein product: CASSTAGQAYQETQYF. Using reference TRBV5-4 and TRBJ2-5 for the parts outside the CDR3, the full variable domain is ETGVTQSPTHLIKTRGQQVTLRCSSQSGHNTVSWYQQALGQGPQFIFQYYREEENGRGNFPPRFSGLQFPNYSSELNVNALELDDSALYLCASSTAGQAYQETQYFGPGTRLLVL.

The chain combines TRBV13 with TRBJ2-3; D is unclear. The CDR3 contains 13 residues. V dropped 1 base and J dropped 2 bases, with 4 bases sitting between them. CDR1 PRHDT and CDR2 FYEKMQ come from the germline V gene (reference sequence). As DNA, the CDR3 is TGTGCCAGCAGCTTAGTGAACACAGATACGCAGTATTTT. It is translated as CASSLVNTDTQYF. Together with reference TRBV13 and TRBJ2-3, the CDR3 gives the full variable domain: AAGVIQSPRHLIKEKRETATLKCYPIPRHDTVYWYQQGPGQDPQFLISFYEKMQSDKGSIPDRFSAQQFSDYHSELNMSSLELGDSALYFCASSLVNTDTQYFGPGTRLTVL.

The chain has TRBV7-2 and TRBJ2-7, with D maybe TRBD1 (6 bases). The germline V gene has CDR1 SGHTA and CDR2 FQGNSA. The ends were cut back, 5 bases at V and 3 bases at J, with 20 bases in the middle. The CDR3 length is 16 residues. CDR3 DNA: TGTGCCAGCAGCCTGACACTGACAGGATTAAACTACGAGCAGTACTTC. It yields the protein CASSLTLTGLNYEQYF.

The rearrangement uses TRBV5-4 and TRBJ2-5; D is ambiguous. This CDR3 spans 13 amino acids. Trimming removed 1 base at V and 5 bases at J, with 9 bases between. Germline values: CDR1 SGHNT, CDR2 YYREEE (reference sequence). The CDR3 loop is CASSLSGRETQYF. CDR3 DNA sequence: TGTGCCAGCAGCTTGTCTGGGCGGGAGACCCAGTACTTC.

This chain joins TRBV7-6 and TRBJ2-7, with 10 bases fitting TRBD1. V lost 4 bases, J lost 7 bases, and 7 bases stayed unmatched. Germline V gene lookup returns CDR1 SGHVS and CDR2 FNYEAQ. CDR3 length: 14 amino acids. CDR3 loop: CASSWGQGTGEQYF. Here the CDR3 DNA reads TGTGCCAGCAGCTGGGGACAGGGGACTGGAGAGCAGTACTTC.

This chain uses TRBV6-5 with TRBJ1-5; 7 bases match TRBD1. CDR1 MNHEY and CDR2 SVGAGI come from the germline V gene. With V trimmed by 10 bases and J by 4 bases, 10 bases remained unmatched. The CDR3 covers 14 residues. The CDR3 DNA follows: TGTGCCACCTCAGCCGGGACAGCAAATCAGCCCCAGCATTTT. This encodes CATSAGTANQPQHF.

The rearrangement joins TRBV7-9 to TRBJ1-4; D call uncertain. Trimming took 8 bases from V and 2 from J, leaving 12 bases between them. Germline CDR1 reads SEHNR; CDR2 reads FQNEAQ (reference sequence). The CDR3 covers 14 residues. Here the CDR3 DNA reads TGTGCCAGCCGCCACAGCGCGACTAATGAAAAACTGTTTTTT. Translated, it gives CASRHSATNEKLFF.

The V gene is TRBV10-3, the J gene TRBJ2-5, with D tentatively TRBD2 (6 bases). V was clipped by 5 bases and J by 5 bases, with 12 bases between them. The length of the CDR3 is 13 residues. Germline V CDR1 and CDR2: ENHRY, SYGVKD. The DNA for the CDR3 is TGTGCCATCAGTAACGGACGGGGGGAGACCCAGTACTTC. Translating gives CAISNGRGETQYF.

J is TRBJ2-7 and V is TRBV9; D is undetermined. Trimming shortened V by 1 base and J by 5 bases, and 4 bases separated the two germline ends. Germline assignment: CDR1 SGDLS and CDR2 YYNGEE. The CDR3 loop spans 11 amino acids. The chain's CDR3 is CASSVRDEQYF. The CDR3 coding sequence is TGTGCCAGCAGCGTAAGGGACGAGCAGTACTTC.

The chain employs TRBV6-1 and TRBJ1-1, with D hard to call. Germline V gives CDR1 MNHNS, CDR2 SASEGT. Trimming removed 1 base at V and 4 bases at J, with 10 bases between. The length of the CDR3 is 14 residues. CDR3 protein: CASSEGTGSTEAFF. DNA for the CDR3: TGTGCCAGCAGTGAAGGCACCGGGAGCACTGAAGCTTTCTTT.

The chain couples TRBV7-2 to TRBJ2-5; D uncertain. Germline values: CDR1 SGHTA, CDR2 FQGNSA. The ends were cut back, 0 bases at V and 7 bases at J, with 6 bases in the middle. This CDR3 region has 12 residues. For the CDR3, the DNA is TGTGCCAGCAGCTTAGCAATAGGGACCCAGTACTTC. This encodes CASSLAIGTQYF. The whole variable domain, remainder taken from reference TRBV7-2 and TRBJ2-5, is GAGVSQSPSNKVTEKGKDVELRCDPISGHTALYWYRQSLGQGLEFLIYFQGNSAPDKSGLPSDRFSAERTGGSVSTLTIQRTQQEDSAVYLCASSLAIGTQYFGPGTRLLVL.

This chain connects TRBV5-1 to TRBJ2-4, with D uncertain. This CDR3 has 16 amino acids. Germline V lookup: CDR1 SGHRS, CDR2 YFSETQ. V was trimmed by 0 bases and J by 1 base, leaving 11 bases between them. The CDR3 DNA follows: TGCGCCAGCAGCTTGGACCTGATATCGGCCAAAAACATTCAGTACTTC. The encoded protein is CASSLDLISAKNIQYF.

The rearrangement joins TRBV19 to TRBJ2-7, with a tentative D call TRBD1 (7 bases). The CDR3 loop spans 15 amino acids. The ends were cut back, 5 bases at V and 6 bases at J, with 20 bases in the middle. The germline gives CDR1 LNHDA, CDR2 SQIVND (reference sequence). The chain's CDR3 is CASSPRDRILGEQYF. CDR3 in DNA: TGTGCCAGTAGTCCGCGGGACAGAATCTTGGGCGAGCAGTACTTC.